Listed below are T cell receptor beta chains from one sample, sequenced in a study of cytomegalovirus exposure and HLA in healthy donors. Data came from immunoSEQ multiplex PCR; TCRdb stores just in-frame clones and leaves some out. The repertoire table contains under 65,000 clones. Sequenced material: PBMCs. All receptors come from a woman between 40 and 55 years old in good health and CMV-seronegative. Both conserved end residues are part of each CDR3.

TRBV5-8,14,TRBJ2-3,CASSLGTYSDTQYF
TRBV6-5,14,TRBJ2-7,CASSYRGTAYEQYF
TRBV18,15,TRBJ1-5,CASSRMGETNQPQHF
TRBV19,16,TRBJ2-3,CASSLDSSTSTDTQYF
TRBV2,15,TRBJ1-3,CASRLGTVTGNTIYF
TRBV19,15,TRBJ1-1,CASRTRQGRNTEDFF
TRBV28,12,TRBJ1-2,CASSFASYGYTF
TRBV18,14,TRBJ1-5,CASSPHRGNQPQHF
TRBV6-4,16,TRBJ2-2,CASSDSRKGYTGELFF
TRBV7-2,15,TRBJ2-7,CASSQQGLATYEQYF
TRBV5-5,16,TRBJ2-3,CASSLTRVGSTDTQYF